This T cell receptor beta chain was identified during a study of cytomegalovirus exposure and HLA in healthy donors. Study details: An earlier analysis found 100 million or so unique TCR beta sequences from around 180 million T cells.

About this clone: Its matching antigen is unknown.

Notes on the study in general: Presence/absence results assume similar sequencing depth per donor, which may not hold. A missense variant in DCLRE1C was later tied to TCR beta V- and J-gene trimming. In a later analysis, approximately 15,000 TCR beta sequences were associated with HLA alleles at 0.05 false discovery rate.

This PCR relied on a set of 60 Vbeta primers and 13 Jbeta primers. The protocol was immunoSEQ multiplex PCR, while the TCRdb copy is restricted to in-frame clones and leaves out a portion. The sample holds about 130,000 clones. Trimming stripped 0 bases from V and 3 bases from J, with 12 bases between. The CDR3 runs 16 residues. Germline-derived CDR1 and CDR2 are LGHNA and YNFKEQ. The V and J genes are TRBV4-2 and TRBJ2-1; D is perhaps TRBD1 (5 bases). This receptor was taken from a man in his forties in good health and CMV-seronegative. The specimen sequenced was PBMCs. Here the CDR3 DNA reads TGTGCCAGCAGCCAAGAGTCTGGGGCCTACTACAATGAGCAGTTCTTC. It encodes CASSQESGAYYNEQFF.